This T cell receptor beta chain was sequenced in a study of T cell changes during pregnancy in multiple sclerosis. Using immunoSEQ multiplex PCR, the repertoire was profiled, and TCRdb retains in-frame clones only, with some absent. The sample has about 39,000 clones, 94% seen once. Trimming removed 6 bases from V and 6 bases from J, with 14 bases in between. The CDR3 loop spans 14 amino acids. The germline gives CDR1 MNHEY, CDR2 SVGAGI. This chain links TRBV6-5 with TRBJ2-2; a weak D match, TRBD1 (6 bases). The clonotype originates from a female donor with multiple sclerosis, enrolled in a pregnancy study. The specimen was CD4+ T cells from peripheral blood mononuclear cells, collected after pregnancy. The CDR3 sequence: CASSTTQGSGELFF. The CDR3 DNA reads TGTGCCAGCAGCACCACACAGGGTTCCGGGGAGCTGTTTTTT.